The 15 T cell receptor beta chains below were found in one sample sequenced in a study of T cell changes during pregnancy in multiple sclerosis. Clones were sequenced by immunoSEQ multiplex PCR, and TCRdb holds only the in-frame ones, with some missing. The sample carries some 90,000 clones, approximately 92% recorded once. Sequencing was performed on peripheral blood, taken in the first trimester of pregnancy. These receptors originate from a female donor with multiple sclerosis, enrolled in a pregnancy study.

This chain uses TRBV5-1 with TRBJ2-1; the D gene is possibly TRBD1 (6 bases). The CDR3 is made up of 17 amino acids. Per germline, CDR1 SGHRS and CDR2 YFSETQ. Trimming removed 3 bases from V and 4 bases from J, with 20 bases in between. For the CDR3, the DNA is TGCGCCAGCAGCTCCAGGGGCGGAGAGCCCAATTACAATGAGCAGTTCTTC. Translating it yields CASSSRGGEPNYNEQFF.

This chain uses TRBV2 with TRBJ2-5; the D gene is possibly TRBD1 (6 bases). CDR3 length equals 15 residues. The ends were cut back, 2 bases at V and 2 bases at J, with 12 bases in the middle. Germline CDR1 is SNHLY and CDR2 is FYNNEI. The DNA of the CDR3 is TGTGCCAGCAGTGAATCCAGGGGAGAACAAGAGACCCAGTACTTC. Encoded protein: CASSESRGEQETQYF.

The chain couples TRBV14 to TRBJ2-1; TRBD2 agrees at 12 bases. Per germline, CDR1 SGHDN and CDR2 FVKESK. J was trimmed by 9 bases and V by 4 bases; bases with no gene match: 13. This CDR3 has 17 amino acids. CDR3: CASSLRVTSGRGGEQFF. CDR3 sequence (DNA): TGTGCCAGCAGCCTCCGGGTGACTAGCGGGAGAGGGGGTGAGCAGTTCTTC.

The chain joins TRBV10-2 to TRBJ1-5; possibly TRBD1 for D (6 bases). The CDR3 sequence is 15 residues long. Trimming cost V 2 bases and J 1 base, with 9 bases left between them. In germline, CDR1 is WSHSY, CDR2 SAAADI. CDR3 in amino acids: CASSEAGGSNQPQHF. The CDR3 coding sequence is TGCGCCAGCAGTGAGGCGGGGGGCAGCAATCAGCCCCAGCATTTT.

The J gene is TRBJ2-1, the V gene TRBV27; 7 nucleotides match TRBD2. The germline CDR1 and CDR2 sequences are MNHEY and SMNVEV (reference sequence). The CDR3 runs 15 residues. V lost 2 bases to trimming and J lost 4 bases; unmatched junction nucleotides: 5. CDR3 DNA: TGTGCCAGCAGTTTAGGCGGGAGTCCATACAATGAGCAGTTCTTC. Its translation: CASSLGGSPYNEQFF.

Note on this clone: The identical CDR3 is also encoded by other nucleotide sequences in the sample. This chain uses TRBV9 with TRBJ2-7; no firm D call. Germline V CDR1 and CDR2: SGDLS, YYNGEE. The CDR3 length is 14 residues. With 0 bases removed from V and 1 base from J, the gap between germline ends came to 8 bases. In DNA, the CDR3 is TGTGCCAGCAGCGTAGCTTCGGGTTCCTACGAGCAGTACTTC. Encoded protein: CASSVASGSYEQYF.

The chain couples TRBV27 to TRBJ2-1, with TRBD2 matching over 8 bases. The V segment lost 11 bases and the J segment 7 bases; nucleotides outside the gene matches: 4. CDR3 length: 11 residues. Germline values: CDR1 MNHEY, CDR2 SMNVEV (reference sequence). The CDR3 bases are TGTGCCGCTTCGGGGGGGAATGAGCAGTTCTTC. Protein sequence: CAASGGNEQFF.

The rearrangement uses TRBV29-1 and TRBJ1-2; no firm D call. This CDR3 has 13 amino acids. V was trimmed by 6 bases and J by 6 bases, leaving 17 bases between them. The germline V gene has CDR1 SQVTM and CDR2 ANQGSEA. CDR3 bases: TGCAGCGTCTCCACCCCCGCGTATGATGGCTACACCTTC. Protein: CSVSTPAYDGYTF.

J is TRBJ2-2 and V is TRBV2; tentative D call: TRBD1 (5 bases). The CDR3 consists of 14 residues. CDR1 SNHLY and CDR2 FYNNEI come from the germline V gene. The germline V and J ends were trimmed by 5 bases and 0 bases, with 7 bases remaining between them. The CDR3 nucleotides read TGTGCCAGCAGTAGGGGCCCGAACACCGGGGAGCTGTTTTTT. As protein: CASSRGPNTGELFF. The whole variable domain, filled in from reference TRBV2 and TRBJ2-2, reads EPEVTQTPSHQVTQMGQEVILRCVPISNHLYFYWYRQILGQKVEFLVSFYNNEISEKSEIFDDQFSVERPDGSNFTLKIRSTKLEDSAMYFCASSRGPNTGELFFGEGSRLTVL.

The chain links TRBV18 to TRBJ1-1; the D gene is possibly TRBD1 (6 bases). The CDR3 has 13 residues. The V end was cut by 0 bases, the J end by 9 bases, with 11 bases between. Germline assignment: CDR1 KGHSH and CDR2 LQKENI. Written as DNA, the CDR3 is TGTGCCAGCTCACCACCCGGCGGGGGGCAAGCTTTCTTT. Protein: CASSPPGGGQAFF.

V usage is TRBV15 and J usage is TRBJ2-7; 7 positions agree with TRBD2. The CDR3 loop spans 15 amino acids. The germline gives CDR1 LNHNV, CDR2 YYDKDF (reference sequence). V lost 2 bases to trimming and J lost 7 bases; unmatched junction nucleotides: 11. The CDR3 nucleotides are TGTGCCACCAGCAGATATAGCGGGCTCGGTCGGGAGCAGTACTTC. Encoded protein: CATSRYSGLGREQYF.

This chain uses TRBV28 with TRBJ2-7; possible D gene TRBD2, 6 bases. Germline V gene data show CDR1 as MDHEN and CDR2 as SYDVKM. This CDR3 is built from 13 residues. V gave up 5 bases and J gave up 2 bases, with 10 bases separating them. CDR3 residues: CASSGGVTYEQYF. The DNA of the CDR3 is TGTGCCAGCAGTGGCGGGGTAACCTACGAGCAGTACTTC. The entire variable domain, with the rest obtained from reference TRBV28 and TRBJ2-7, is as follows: DVKVTQSSRYLVKRTGEKVFLECVQDMDHENMFWYRQDPGLGLRLIYFSYDVKMKEKGDIPEGYSVSREKKERFSLILESASTNQTSMYLCASSGGVTYEQYFGPGTRLTVT.

DNA for the CDR3: TGCGCCAGCAGCCCGGGACTAGCAAACACCGGGGAGCTGTTTTTT. Protein product: CASSPGLANTGELFF. The chain recombines TRBV5-1 with TRBJ2-2, with TRBD2 matching 9 bases. The CDR3 sequence is 15 residues long. Germline values: CDR1 SGHRS, CDR2 YFSETQ. The J segment lost 2 bases and the V segment lost 4 bases, leaving 3 bases of the junction unmatched.

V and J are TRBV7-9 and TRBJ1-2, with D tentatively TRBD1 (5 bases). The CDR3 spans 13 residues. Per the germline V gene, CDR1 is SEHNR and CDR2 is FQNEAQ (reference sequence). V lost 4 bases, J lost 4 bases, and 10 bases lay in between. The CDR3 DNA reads TGTGCCAGCAGCTCCGGGACTCTCTATGGCTACACCTTC. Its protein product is CASSSGTLYGYTF.

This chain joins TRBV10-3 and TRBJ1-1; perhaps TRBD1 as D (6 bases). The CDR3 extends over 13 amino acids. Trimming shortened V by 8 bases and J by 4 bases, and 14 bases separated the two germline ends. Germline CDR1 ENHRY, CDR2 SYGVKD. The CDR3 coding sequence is TGTGCCATCGGTGGGGGCAGGGGCACTGAAGCTTTCTTT. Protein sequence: CAIGGGRGTEAFF.